The 27 T cell receptor beta chains given below trace back to one sample, sequenced in a study of beta chain features in type 1 diabetes. Sequencing targeted expressed TCRB transcripts, as all isolated RNA had been reverse transcribed. Repertoires were generated with immunoSEQ multiplex PCR, while TCRdb's copy carries only in-frame clones and drops some. This table has around 300,000 clones, approximately 15% appearing once. The sequencing sample was made of central memory CD4+ T cells from blood. The source is a man aged 30 to 39 in good health.

This clone was recorded a few times. This chain connects TRBV6-1 to TRBJ1-2; tentatively, D is TRBD1 (5 bases). V lost 4 bases to trimming and J lost 8 bases, with 14 bases between them. Germline assignment: CDR1 MNHNS and CDR2 SASEGT. The CDR3 length is 13 residues. The CDR3 coding sequence is TGTGCCAGCAGTGCCGGGACGGTCTTCGGCTACACCTTC. Its protein product is CASSAGTVFGYTF.

This clone was seen a handful of times. The genes are TRBV6-6 and TRBJ1-2, with 7 bases identical to TRBD1. CDR3 size: 16 residues. The junction had 9 bases not matched to a gene; V was cut back by 0 bases and J by 5 bases. Germline V gives CDR1 MNHNY, CDR2 SVGAGI (reference sequence). The CDR3 loop reads CASSYSILGGVYGYTF. The CDR3 bases are TGTGCCAGCAGTTACTCTATCTTAGGGGGCGTGTATGGCTACACCTTC.

This clone has more than one count but fewer than ten. This chain connects TRBV4-2 to TRBJ2-1; D is unresolved. V was clipped by 5 bases and J by 6 bases, with 20 bases between them. The CDR3 runs to 16 residues. The germline V gene has CDR1 LGHNA and CDR2 YNFKEQ. The CDR3 spells CASSSLQVLGLNEQFF. The CDR3 bases are TGTGCCAGCAGCTCCCTGCAGGTTCTAGGCCTCAATGAGCAGTTCTTC.

The chain recombines TRBV4-3 with TRBJ2-2, with D possibly TRBD2 on 5 matching bases. The germline CDR1 and CDR2 sequences are LGHNA and YSLEER. The CDR3 extends over 16 amino acids. Trimming removed 0 bases from V and 1 base from J, with 9 bases in between. DNA for the CDR3: TGCGCCAGCAGCCAAGACGTCCGGGGGAACACCGGGGAGCTGTTTTTT. The encoded protein is CASSQDVRGNTGELFF.

This clone was recorded at least ten times. The rearrangement joins TRBV7-2 to TRBJ2-7; D perhaps matches TRBD2 (5 bases). V lost 5 bases to trimming and J lost 5 bases, with 13 bases between them. This CDR3 region has 13 residues. CDR1 is SGHTA and CDR2 is FQGNSA in the germline V gene. The CDR3 loop reads CASSPTLRDEQYV. CDR3 nucleotides: TGTGCCAGCAGCCCCACCTTGAGGGACGAGCAGTACGTC.

The V call is TRBV4-3, the J call TRBJ2-3, with a possible D match to TRBD2 (5 bases). Trimming removed 3 bases at V and 11 bases at J, with 18 bases between. Germline loops: CDR1 LGHNA, CDR2 YSLEER. The CDR3 loop spans 14 amino acids. The CDR3 DNA sequence: TGCGCCAGCAGCCAGGCTTTAAATTTAGCGTGGCAGTATTTT. As protein: CASSQALNLAWQYF.

This clone was counted only a few times. CDR3: CASSPLEGDTQYF. Here the CDR3 DNA reads TGTGCCAGCAGCCCCCTCGAGGGAGATACGCAGTATTTT. This chain links TRBV5-6 with TRBJ2-3; possibly TRBD2 for D (5 bases). Per germline, CDR1 SGHDT and CDR2 YYEEEE. The CDR3 is 13 amino acids. V dropped 4 bases and J dropped 5 bases, with 11 bases sitting between them.

This clone was observed at least ten times. The chain joins TRBV21-1 to TRBJ1-1; the DNA was not used to check the table's D call, TRBD1. TRBV21-1 has pseudogene status. This CDR3 comprises 15 residues. CDR3 coding DNA: TGTGCCAGCAGCTCTTGCTATCTCAGGGCGGTTGAAGCTTTCTTT. Protein product: CASSSCYLRAVEAFF.

This clone was counted between two and nine times. This chain links TRBV11-1 with TRBJ1-1, with D uncertain. Germline CDR1 reads SGHAT; CDR2 reads FQDESV (reference sequence). Trimming took 0 bases from V and 0 from J, leaving 8 bases between them. This CDR3 has 15 amino acids. The CDR3 DNA is TGTGCCAGCAGCTTAGCGGGGAGGGTGAACACTGAAGCTTTCTTT. It encodes CASSLAGRVNTEAFF.

CDR3 region: CASSLERGANEKLFF. CDR3 DNA: TGTGCCAGCAGCTTGGAAAGAGGCGCTAATGAAAAACTGTTTTTT. This chain uses TRBV5-4 with TRBJ1-4; D is uncertain. With 0 bases removed from V and 3 bases from J, the gap between germline ends came to 9 bases. CDR3 size: 15 residues. The germline gives CDR1 SGHNT, CDR2 YYREEE (reference sequence).

The chain combines TRBV5-6 with TRBJ2-1; TRBD2 aligns across 9 bases. The trim removed 4 bases at V and 6 bases at J, leaving 11 bases unmatched. CDR1 is SGHDT and CDR2 is YYEEEE in the germline V gene. The CDR3 runs 16 residues. CDR3 protein: CASSPYRSGRPNEQFF. Written as DNA, the CDR3 is TGTGCCAGCAGCCCCTACCGTAGCGGGAGACCCAATGAGCAGTTCTTC.

The chain employs TRBV7-9 and TRBJ1-5; TRBD1 matches 10 bases. The CDR3 spans 15 residues. The germline V gene encodes CDR1 SEHNR and CDR2 FQNEAQ (reference sequence). Unmatched junction bases numbered 6, after V lost 4 bases and J lost 6 bases. The CDR3 nucleotides are TGTGCCAGCAGCTCTTCCGGGACAGGGGTTCAGCCCCAGCATTTT. Residues: CASSSSGTGVQPQHF.

This clone was seen at least ten times. The chain recombines TRBV10-2 with TRBJ1-3; no reliable D call. V was shortened by 6 bases and J by 4 bases, with 13 bases between the two germline ends. The CDR3 covers 14 residues. From germline, CDR1 is WSHSY and CDR2 SAAADI. In DNA, the CDR3 is TGCGCCAGCAGCGAACAAGGTCAAGGAAACACCATATATTTT. Protein: CASSEQGQGNTIYF.

This clone was picked up a small number of times. This rearrangement joins TRBV7-2 to TRBJ1-4, with D possibly matching TRBD1 (6 bases). Germline values: CDR1 SGHTA, CDR2 FQGNSA. This CDR3 has 16 amino acids. V gave up 5 bases and J gave up 7 bases, with 20 bases separating them. The CDR3 is CASSPRGGRGIEKLFF. The CDR3 bases are TGTGCCAGCAGCCCGAGGGGGGGCCGCGGTATTGAAAAACTGTTTTTT.

This clone has only a few counts. The chain links TRBV6-5 to TRBJ1-5, with a possible D match to TRBD1 (6 bases). The length of the CDR3 is 14 residues. Germline CDR1 reads MNHEY; CDR2 reads SVGAGI. V was clipped by 2 bases and J by 5 bases, with 10 bases between them. CDR3 protein: CASSYGGLDQPQHF. The CDR3 region has the DNA TGTGCCAGCAGTTACGGGGGGCTGGATCAGCCCCAGCATTTT.

This chain links TRBV4-1 with TRBJ1-5; D is unresolved. Trimming left V 0 bases short and J 3 bases short, with 9 bases between. The CDR3 loop spans 15 amino acids. The germline gives CDR1 MGHRA, CDR2 YSYEKL. The CDR3 protein is CASSQDSSPNQPQHF. The CDR3, as DNA: TGCGCCAGCAGCCAAGATTCCAGCCCCAATCAGCCCCAGCATTTT.

This clone was seen more than once but under ten times. The V and J genes are TRBV18 and TRBJ2-7; D remains unclear. The V gene lost 10 bases and the J gene lost 2 bases, with 18 bases spanning the gap. The CDR3 is 14 amino acids. Germline V gene data show CDR1 as KGHSH and CDR2 as LQKENI. The CDR3 sequence is CANPSRTETYEQYF. DNA for the CDR3: TGTGCCAACCCAAGCCGGACGGAGACCTACGAGCAGTACTTC. Full variable domain (rest looked up from reference TRBV18 and TRBJ2-7): NAGVMQNPRHLVRRRGQEARLRCSPMKGHSHVYWYRQLPEEGLKFMVYLQKENIIDESGMPKERFSAEFPKEGPSILRIQQVVRGDSAAYFCANPSRTETYEQYFGPGTRLTVT.

This clone was detected only a few times. The chain has TRBV4-2 and TRBJ2-5; TRBD1 agrees at 7 bases. The CDR3 contains 13 residues. From germline, CDR1 is LGHNA and CDR2 YNFKEQ. The V gene end was trimmed by 5 bases and the J gene end by 3 bases; junction bases not matched to a gene: 3. The CDR3 DNA follows: TGTGCCAGCAGCAGGACAGGTGAAGAGACCCAGTACTTC. Translating it yields CASSRTGEETQYF.

V usage is TRBV5-1 and J usage is TRBJ2-1; D is possibly TRBD1 or TRBD2 (5 bases each). Germline lookup yields CDR1 SGHRS and CDR2 YFSETQ. The CDR3 has 13 amino acids. V dropped 2 bases and J dropped 9 bases, with 12 bases sitting between them. The CDR3 sequence: CASSLNPRGEQFF. The CDR3, as DNA: TGCGCCAGCAGCTTAAATCCGAGGGGTGAGCAGTTCTTC.

The V gene is TRBV6-6, the J gene TRBJ2-5; a weak D match, TRBD2 (5 bases). Trimming shortened V by 5 bases and J by 4 bases, and 14 bases separated the two germline ends. Germline V gives CDR1 MNHNY, CDR2 SVGAGI (reference sequence). The length of the CDR3 is 14 residues. The CDR3 coding sequence is TGTGCCAGCAGTACCGGACTGGCCCCAGAGACCCAGTACTTC. It translates to CASSTGLAPETQYF.

This clone was seen more than once but under ten times. The V call is TRBV29-1, the J call TRBJ1-2, with a tentative D call TRBD1 (5 bases). V lost 4 bases and J lost 7, with 13 bases in between. The CDR3 loop spans 12 amino acids. Germline V gene data show CDR1 as SQVTM and CDR2 as ANQGSEA. The CDR3 DNA follows: TGCAGCGTTGGAGCTACAGGAGCTGGCTACACCTTC. Translation: CSVGATGAGYTF.

The gene calls are TRBV5-4 and TRBJ2-1; the match to TRBD2 covers 12 bases. V gave up 7 bases and J gave up 10 bases; unmatched junction bases: 9. CDR3 length: 14 residues. CDR1 and CDR2 (germline): SGHNT, YYREEE (reference sequence). The DNA for the CDR3 is TGTGCCAGCTCTCTAGCGGGAGGGAAACAGGAGCAGTTCTTC. Its translation is CASSLAGGKQEQFF.

The rearrangement joins TRBV19 to TRBJ2-1; 10 bases fit TRBD2. J lost 9 bases, V lost 6 bases, and 14 bases had no gene match. Germline assignment: CDR1 LNHDA and CDR2 SQIVND (reference sequence). CDR3 size: 16 residues. This CDR3 reads CASSLGASGSYSEQFF. DNA of the CDR3: TGTGCCAGTAGCCTAGGAGCTAGCGGGAGTTATAGTGAGCAGTTCTTC. Using reference TRBV19 and TRBJ2-1 for the parts outside the CDR3, the full variable domain is DGGITQSPKYLFRKEGQNVTLSCEQNLNHDAMYWYRQDPGQGLRLIYYSQIVNDFQKGDIAEGYSVSREKKESFPLTVTSAQKNPTAFYLCASSLGASGSYSEQFFGPGTRLTVL.

V gene TRBV4-3 combines with J gene TRBJ2-1; D is uncertain. The CDR3 is 17 amino acids. V gave up 1 base and J gave up 8 bases, with 21 bases separating them. Germline CDR1 LGHNA, CDR2 YSLEER. The CDR3 sequence: CASSQGPAPLGNDEQFF. DNA for the CDR3: TGCGCCAGCAGCCAAGGCCCCGCACCCTTAGGCAACGATGAGCAGTTCTTC.

The chain joins TRBV4-2 to TRBJ2-5; the D is unclear. The CDR3 spans 15 residues. The V gene's germline CDR1 is LGHNA and CDR2 YNFKEQ. V lost 5 bases and J lost 0, with 13 bases in between. CDR3 nucleotides: TGTGCCAGCAGCGGCCATGTGGGGTACCAAGAGACCCAGTACTTC. Residues: CASSGHVGYQETQYF.

Regarding this clone: One junction end does not reproduce the germline sequence, and a read error may be involved. The CDR3 loop is CASSLGGGTETQYF. In nucleotides, the CDR3 is TGTGCTAGCAGCTTAGGTGGGGGGACCGAGACCCAGTACTTC. This chain uses TRBV7-7 with TRBJ2-5, with D possibly matching TRBD2 (6 bases). Germline V CDR1 and CDR2: SSHAT, FNYEAQ (reference sequence). The CDR3 totals 14 residues.

The chain combines TRBV6-5 with TRBJ1-2; D gene uncertain. Germline V gene data show CDR1 as MNHEY and CDR2 as SVGAGI. Trimming removed 4 bases from V and 8 bases from J, with 17 bases in between. This CDR3 spans 14 amino acids. CDR3 sequence: CASSFNLGLGGYTF. CDR3 DNA: TGTGCCAGCAGTTTCAACCTAGGGTTGGGGGGCTACACCTTC.